A selection of T cell receptor beta chains follows, all from one sample in a study of long-term antiretroviral therapy in people with HIV. Repertoires were generated with immunoSEQ multiplex PCR, while TCRdb's copy carries only in-frame clones and drops some. The table has about 33,000 clones, 96% seen once. Sequenced material: unsorted PBMCs, taken approximately 6.5 years after starting antiretroviral therapy. The receptors shown here come from a man aged 25-40 years with HIV. CDR3s include the opening cysteine and the closing phenylalanine or tryptophan. Each record gives: V gene, clone size, D gene, J gene, CDR3 protein, CDR3 DNA. A D gene is named only where the DNA matches it firmly. Rows give clone size only sometimes, using once, few, many, or a class for an expanded clone.

V gene: TRBV5-5
clone size: NA
D gene: TRBD1
J gene: TRBJ1-5
CDR3 protein: CASSYRTGIGNQPQHF
CDR3 DNA: TGTGCCAGCAGCTACCGGACAGGGATAGGGAATCAGCCCCAGCATTTT

V gene: TRBV27
clone size: NA
D gene: NA
J gene: TRBJ1-5
CDR3 protein: CASSSLMGRQPQHF
CDR3 DNA: TGTGCCAGCAGTTCGCTTATGGGGCGTCAGCCCCAGCATTTT

V gene: TRBV27
clone size: NA
D gene: TRBD1
J gene: TRBJ1-1
CDR3 protein: CASSLTFGQGPNTEAFF
CDR3 DNA: TGTGCCAGCAGTTTAACCTTCGGACAGGGACCGAACACTGAAGCTTTCTTT

V gene: TRBV9
clone size: NA
D gene: TRBD1
J gene: TRBJ2-7
CDR3 protein: CASSAGTAASYEQYF
CDR3 DNA: TGTGCCAGCAGCGCCGGGACAGCGGCCTCCTACGAGCAGTACTTC

V gene: TRBV21-1
clone size: NA
D gene: NA
J gene: TRBJ2-7
CDR3 protein: CEPWVSEQYF
CDR3 DNA: TGTGAACCGTGGGTGAGCGAGCAGTACTTC

V gene: TRBV4-3
clone size: NA
D gene: TRBD1
J gene: TRBJ2-7
CDR3 protein: CASSRLQGVGEQYF
CDR3 DNA: TGCGCCAGCAGCCGGTTACAGGGGGTAGGCGAGCAGTACTTC

V gene: TRBV4-1
clone size: NA
D gene: NA
J gene: TRBJ2-3
CDR3 protein: CASSQDNHGGGLTDTQYF
CDR3 DNA: TGCGCCAGCAGCCAAGATAATCACGGTGGCGGATTAACAGATACGCAGTATTTT

V gene: TRBV10-3
clone size: few
D gene: NA
J gene: TRBJ1-1
CDR3 protein: CAISGAFVGSNTEAFF
CDR3 DNA: TGTGCCATCAGTGGTGCATTTGTGGGCTCGAACACTGAAGCTTTCTTT

V gene: TRBV9
clone size: NA
D gene: NA
J gene: TRBJ1-2
CDR3 protein: CASSVDPNYRAYYGYTF
CDR3 DNA: TGTGCCAGCAGCGTAGACCCCAACTACAGGGCCTACTATGGCTACACCTTC

V gene: TRBV11-2
clone size: NA
D gene: NA
J gene: TRBJ2-3
CDR3 protein: CASSFQGRDTQYF
CDR3 DNA: TGTGCCAGCAGCTTCCAGGGGAGAGATACGCAGTATTTT

V gene: TRBV5-4
clone size: NA
D gene: NA
J gene: TRBJ1-2
CDR3 protein: CASSPVGGNGYTF
CDR3 DNA: TGTGCCAGCAGCCCCGTCGGAGGGAATGGCTACACCTTC

V gene: TRBV7-9
clone size: NA
D gene: TRBD1
J gene: TRBJ1-2
CDR3 protein: CASSLGTGNTYGYTF
CDR3 DNA: TGTGCCAGCAGCTTGGGGACAGGGAACACCTATGGCTACACCTTC

V gene: TRBV6-6
clone size: NA
D gene: NA
J gene: TRBJ1-1
CDR3 protein: CAAQSGENTEAFF
CDR3 DNA: TGTGCCGCCCAGAGCGGAGAGAACACTGAAGCTTTCTTT

V gene: TRBV27
clone size: NA
D gene: NA
J gene: TRBJ1-5
CDR3 protein: CASSSLLQKDNQPQHF
CDR3 DNA: TGTGCCAGCAGTTCCCTCCTTCAGAAAGACAATCAGCCCCAGCATTTT

V gene: TRBV4-3
clone size: NA
D gene: TRBD1
J gene: TRBJ2-7
CDR3 protein: CASSQDEAGGGNEQYF
CDR3 DNA: TGCGCCAGCAGCCAAGATGAAGCAGGGGGCGGGAACGAGCAGTACTTC

V gene: TRBV2
clone size: NA
D gene: TRBD2
J gene: TRBJ2-5
CDR3 protein: CASSQGGGLGETQYF
CDR3 DNA: TGTGCCAGCAGTCAGGGCGGGGGGCTTGGAGAGACCCAGTACTTC

V gene: TRBV11-3
clone size: NA
D gene: NA
J gene: TRBJ1-2
CDR3 protein: CASSLEAQKTANYGYTF
CDR3 DNA: TGTGCCAGCAGCTTAGAGGCCCAGAAAACAGCTAACTATGGCTACACCTTC

V gene: TRBV11-2
clone size: once
D gene: NA
J gene: TRBJ2-2
CDR3 protein: CASSYYPIRGGELFF
CDR3 DNA: TGTGCCAGCAGCTACTACCCCATTCGTGGCGGGGAGCTGTTTTTT

V gene: TRBV10-2
clone size: NA
D gene: TRBD2
J gene: TRBJ2-7
CDR3 protein: CASSHSGMVEQYF
CDR3 DNA: TGCGCCAGCAGTCATAGCGGGATGGTAGAGCAGTACTTC

V gene: TRBV11-3
clone size: NA
D gene: NA
J gene: TRBJ1-1
CDR3 protein: CASSLSSLGADTEAFF
CDR3 DNA: TGTGCCAGCAGCTTATCCTCCCTAGGGGCGGACACTGAAGCTTTCTTT

V gene: TRBV4-3
clone size: once
D gene: NA
J gene: TRBJ1-3
CDR3 protein: CASSQGGSSGNTIYF
CDR3 DNA: TGCGCCAGCAGCCAAGGAGGCAGCTCTGGAAACACCATATATTTT

V gene: TRBV29-1
clone size: NA
D gene: TRBD2
J gene: TRBJ2-7
CDR3 protein: CSPCGSSYEQYF
CDR3 DNA: TGCAGCCCGTGCGGGAGCTCCTACGAGCAGTACTTC

V gene: TRBV6-5
clone size: NA
D gene: NA
J gene: TRBJ1-1
CDR3 protein: CASSYGEIPGGAFF
CDR3 DNA: TGTGCCAGCAGTTATGGGGAAATCCCCGGGGGAGCTTTCTTT

V gene: TRBV14
clone size: NA
D gene: NA
J gene: TRBJ2-2
CDR3 protein: CASRTTTTGGHGELFF
CDR3 DNA: TGTGCCAGCAGAACTACAACCACAGGAGGCCACGGGGAGCTGTTTTTT

V gene: TRBV15
clone size: NA
D gene: NA
J gene: TRBJ2-2
CDR3 protein: CATSVDRAGTGELFF
CDR3 DNA: TGTGCCACCAGCGTCGACAGGGCGGGGACCGGGGAGCTGTTTTTT

V gene: TRBV5-4
clone size: NA
D gene: NA
J gene: TRBJ1-3
CDR3 protein: CASSLSSANTIYF
CDR3 DNA: TGTGCCAGCAGCTTATCTTCCGCAAACACCATATATTTT

V gene: TRBV5-5
clone size: NA
D gene: NA
J gene: TRBJ1-1
CDR3 protein: CASLSYREHTEAFF
CDR3 DNA: TGTGCCAGCCTATCCTACAGGGAACACACTGAAGCTTTCTTT